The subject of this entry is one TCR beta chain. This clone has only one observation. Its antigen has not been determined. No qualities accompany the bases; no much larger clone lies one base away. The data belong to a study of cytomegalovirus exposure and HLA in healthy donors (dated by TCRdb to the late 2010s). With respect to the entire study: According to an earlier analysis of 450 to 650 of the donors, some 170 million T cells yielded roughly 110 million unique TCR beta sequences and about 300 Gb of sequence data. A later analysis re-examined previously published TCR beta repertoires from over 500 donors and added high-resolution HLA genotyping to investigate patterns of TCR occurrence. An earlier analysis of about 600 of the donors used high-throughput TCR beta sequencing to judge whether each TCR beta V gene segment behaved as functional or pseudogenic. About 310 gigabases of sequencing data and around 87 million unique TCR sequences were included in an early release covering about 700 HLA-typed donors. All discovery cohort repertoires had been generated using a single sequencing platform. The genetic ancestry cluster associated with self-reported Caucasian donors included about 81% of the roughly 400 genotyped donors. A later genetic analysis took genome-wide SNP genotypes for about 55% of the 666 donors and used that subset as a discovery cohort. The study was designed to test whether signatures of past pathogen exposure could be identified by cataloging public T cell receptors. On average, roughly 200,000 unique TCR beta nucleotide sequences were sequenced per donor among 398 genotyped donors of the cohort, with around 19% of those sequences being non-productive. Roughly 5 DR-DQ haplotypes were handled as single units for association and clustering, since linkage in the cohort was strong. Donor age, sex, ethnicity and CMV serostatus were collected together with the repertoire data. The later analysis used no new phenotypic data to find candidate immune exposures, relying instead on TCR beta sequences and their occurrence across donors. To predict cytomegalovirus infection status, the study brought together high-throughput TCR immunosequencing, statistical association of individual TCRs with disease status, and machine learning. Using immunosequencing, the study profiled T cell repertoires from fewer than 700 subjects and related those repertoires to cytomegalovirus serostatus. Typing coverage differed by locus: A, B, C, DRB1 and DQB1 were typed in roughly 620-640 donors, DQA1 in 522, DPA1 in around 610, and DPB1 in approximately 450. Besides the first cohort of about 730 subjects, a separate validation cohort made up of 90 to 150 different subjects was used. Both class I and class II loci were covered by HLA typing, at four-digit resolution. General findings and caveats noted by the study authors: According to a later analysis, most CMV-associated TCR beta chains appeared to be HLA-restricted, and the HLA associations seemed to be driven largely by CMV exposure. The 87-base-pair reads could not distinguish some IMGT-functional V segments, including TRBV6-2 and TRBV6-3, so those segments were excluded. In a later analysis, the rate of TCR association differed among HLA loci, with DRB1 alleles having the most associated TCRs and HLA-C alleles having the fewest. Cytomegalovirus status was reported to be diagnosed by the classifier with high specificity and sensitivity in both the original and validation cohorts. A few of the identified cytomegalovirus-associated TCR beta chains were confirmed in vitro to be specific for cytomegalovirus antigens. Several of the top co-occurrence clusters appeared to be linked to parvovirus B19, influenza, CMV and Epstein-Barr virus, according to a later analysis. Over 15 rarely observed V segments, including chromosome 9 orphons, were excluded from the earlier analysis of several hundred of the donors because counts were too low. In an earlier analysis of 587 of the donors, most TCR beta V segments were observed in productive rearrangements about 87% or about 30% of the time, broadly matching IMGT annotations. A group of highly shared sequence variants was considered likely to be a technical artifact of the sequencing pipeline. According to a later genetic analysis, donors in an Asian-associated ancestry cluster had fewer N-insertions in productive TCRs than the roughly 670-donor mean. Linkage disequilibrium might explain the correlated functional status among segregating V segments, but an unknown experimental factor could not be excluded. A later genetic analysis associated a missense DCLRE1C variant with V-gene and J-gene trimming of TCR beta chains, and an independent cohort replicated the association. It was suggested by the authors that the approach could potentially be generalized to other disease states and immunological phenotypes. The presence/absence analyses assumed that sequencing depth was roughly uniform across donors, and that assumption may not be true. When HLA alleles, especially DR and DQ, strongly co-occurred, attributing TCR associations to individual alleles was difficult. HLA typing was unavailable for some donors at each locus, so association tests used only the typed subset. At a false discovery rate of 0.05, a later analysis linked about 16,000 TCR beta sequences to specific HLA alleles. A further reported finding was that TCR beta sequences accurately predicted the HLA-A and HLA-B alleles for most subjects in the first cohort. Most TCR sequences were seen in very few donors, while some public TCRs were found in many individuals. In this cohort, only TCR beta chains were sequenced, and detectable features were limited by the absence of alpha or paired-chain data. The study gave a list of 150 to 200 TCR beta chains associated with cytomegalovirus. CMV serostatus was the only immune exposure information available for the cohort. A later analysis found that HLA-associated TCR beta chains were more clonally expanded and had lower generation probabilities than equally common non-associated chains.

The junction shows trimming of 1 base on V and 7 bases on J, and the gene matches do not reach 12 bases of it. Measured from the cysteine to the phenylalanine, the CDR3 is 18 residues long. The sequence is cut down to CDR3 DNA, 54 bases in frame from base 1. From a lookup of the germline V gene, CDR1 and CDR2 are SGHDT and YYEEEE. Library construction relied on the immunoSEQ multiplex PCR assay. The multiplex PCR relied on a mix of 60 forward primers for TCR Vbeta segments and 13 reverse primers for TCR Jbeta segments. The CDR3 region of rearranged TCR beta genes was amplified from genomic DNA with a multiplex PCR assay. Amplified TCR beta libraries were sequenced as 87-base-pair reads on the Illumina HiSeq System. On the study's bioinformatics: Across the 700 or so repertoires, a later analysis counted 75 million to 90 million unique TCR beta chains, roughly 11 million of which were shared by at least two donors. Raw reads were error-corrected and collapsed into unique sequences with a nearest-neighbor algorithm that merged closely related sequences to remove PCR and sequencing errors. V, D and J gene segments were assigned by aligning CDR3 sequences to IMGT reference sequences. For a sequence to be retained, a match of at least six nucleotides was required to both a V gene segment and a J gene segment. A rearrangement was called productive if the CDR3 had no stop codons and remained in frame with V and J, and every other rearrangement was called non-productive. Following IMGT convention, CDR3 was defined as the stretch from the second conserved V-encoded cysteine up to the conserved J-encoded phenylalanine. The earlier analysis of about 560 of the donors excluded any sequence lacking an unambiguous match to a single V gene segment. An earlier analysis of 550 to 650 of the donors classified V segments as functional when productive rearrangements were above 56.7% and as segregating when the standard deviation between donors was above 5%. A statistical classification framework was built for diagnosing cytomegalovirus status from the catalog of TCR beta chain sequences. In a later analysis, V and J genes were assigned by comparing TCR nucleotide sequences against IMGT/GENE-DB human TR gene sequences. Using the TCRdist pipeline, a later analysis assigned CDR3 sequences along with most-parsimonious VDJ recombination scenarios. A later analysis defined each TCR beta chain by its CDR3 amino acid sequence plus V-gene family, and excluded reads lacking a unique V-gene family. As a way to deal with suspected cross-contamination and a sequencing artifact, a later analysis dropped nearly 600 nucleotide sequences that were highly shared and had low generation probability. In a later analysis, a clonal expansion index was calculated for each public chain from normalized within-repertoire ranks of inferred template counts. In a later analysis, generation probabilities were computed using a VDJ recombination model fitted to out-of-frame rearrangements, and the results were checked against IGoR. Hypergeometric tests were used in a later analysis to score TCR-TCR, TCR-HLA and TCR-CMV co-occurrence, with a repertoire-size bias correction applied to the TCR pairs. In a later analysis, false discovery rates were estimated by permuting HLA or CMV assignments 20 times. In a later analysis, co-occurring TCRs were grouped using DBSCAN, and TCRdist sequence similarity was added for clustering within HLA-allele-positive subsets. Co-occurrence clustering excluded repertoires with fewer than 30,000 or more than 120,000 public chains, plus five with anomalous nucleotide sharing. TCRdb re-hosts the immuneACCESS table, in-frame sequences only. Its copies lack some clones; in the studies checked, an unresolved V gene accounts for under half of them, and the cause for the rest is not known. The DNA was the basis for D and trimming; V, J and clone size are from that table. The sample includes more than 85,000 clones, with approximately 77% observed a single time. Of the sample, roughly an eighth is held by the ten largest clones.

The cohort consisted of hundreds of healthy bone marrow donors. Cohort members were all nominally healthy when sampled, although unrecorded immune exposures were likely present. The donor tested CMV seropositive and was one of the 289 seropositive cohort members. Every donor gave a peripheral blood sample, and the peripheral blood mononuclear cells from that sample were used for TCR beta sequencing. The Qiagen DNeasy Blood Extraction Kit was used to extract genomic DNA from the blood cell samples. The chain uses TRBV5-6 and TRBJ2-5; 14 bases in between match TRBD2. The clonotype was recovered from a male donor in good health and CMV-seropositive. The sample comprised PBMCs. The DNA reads TGTGCCAGCAGCTTGACGGGACTAGCGGGGGACTGGGCAGGGACCCAGTACTTC. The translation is CASSLTGLAGDWAGTQYF.